Below, one TCR beta chain is given with its context. Its antigen is as yet unknown. The sample originates from a study of yellow fever vaccine responses in identical twins. The CDR3 contains 15 residues. The junction had 5 bases not matched to a gene; V was cut back by 6 bases and J by 1 base. Per the germline V gene, CDR1 is SGHVS and CDR2 is FNYEAQ. One entry per CDR3 protein results from TCRdb running MiXCR on the RT-PCR reads. This sample yields 25,000 or so distinct CDR3 sequences, of which 77% are seen a single time; 4% to 5.5% belongs to the top ten. Study results and limitations: Each twin's T cell response to the vaccine was reported to look partly convergent and partly personalized.

This rearrangement joins TRBV7-6 to TRBJ2-2, with 7 bases matching TRBD2. This sequence originates from a young woman who received the yellow fever vaccine. The sequencing used T cells from blood (PBMCs), unsorted or a sorted subset (not recorded which), collected before or after yellow fever vaccination (not recorded which). In DNA, the CDR3 is TGTGCCAGCAGACGAAGCGGGGTGAACACCGGGGAGCTGTTTTTT. Translation gives CASRRSGVNTGELFF.